Presented here are 8 T cell receptor beta chains from one specimen sequenced in a study of response to subunit inactivated influenza vaccine. MiXCR, run by TCRdb on the RT-PCR reads, gives a single entry per CDR3 protein. The repertoire has roughly 700,000 distinct CDR3 sequences, approximately 15% of them found once; the top ten carry 5.5% to 7%. Here the sequenced sample was PBMCs from blood, taken around two weeks before vaccination. The receptors were sampled from a man aged 45 to 65 who received an inactivated influenza vaccine.

This clonotype was observed a few times. The chain is built from TRBV20-1 and TRBJ2-1; D might be TRBD2 (6 bases). Trimming took 7 bases from V and 3 from J, leaving 13 bases between them. CDR1 and CDR2 from the germline V gene are DFQATT and SNEGSKA (reference sequence). This CDR3 comprises 13 residues. CDR3 protein: CSGGLGGYNEQFF. In DNA form, the CDR3 reads TGCAGTGGGGGGTTGGGGGGCTACAATGAGCAGTTCTTC.

The genes are TRBV28 and TRBJ2-7; 9 bases align to TRBD1. The CDR3 covers 15 residues. From germline, CDR1 is MDHEN and CDR2 SYDVKM. V lost 3 bases, J lost 1 base, and 4 bases stayed unmatched. The CDR3 here is CASSFWDRDSYEQYF. CDR3 sequence (DNA): TGTGCCAGCAGTTTCTGGGACAGGGATTCCTACGAGCAGTACTTC.

This chain connects TRBV3-1 to TRBJ1-1, with a tentative D call TRBD1 (6 bases). V lost 6 bases and J 4 bases, leaving 12 bases between the germline ends. This CDR3 spans 13 amino acids. From germline, CDR1 is LGHDT and CDR2 YNNKEL (reference sequence). Written as DNA, the CDR3 is TGTGCCAGCAGACCAGGGGCAGGCACTGAAGCTTTCTTT. Encoded protein: CASRPGAGTEAFF.

This chain uses TRBV21-1 with TRBJ2-2; whether TRBD2, the table's D call, matches the DNA was not checked. TRBV21-1 is a listed pseudogene. The CDR3 runs to 16 residues. This CDR3 is CASSKVRGRDTGELFF. In DNA, the CDR3 is TGTGCCAGCAGCAAAGTTAGGGGGAGGGACACCGGGGAGCTGTTTTTT.

V gene TRBV7-3 combines with J gene TRBJ2-5; 14 bases line up with TRBD2. The trim removed 4 bases at V and 1 base at J, leaving 5 bases unmatched. The germline CDR1 and CDR2 sequences are SGHTA and FQGTGA. The length of the CDR3 is 17 residues. The CDR3 loop reads CASSSGLAGGSQETQYF. The CDR3 DNA reads as TGTGCCAGCAGCTCTGGACTAGCGGGAGGTTCCCAAGAGACCCAGTACTTC.

This clonotype was found a few times. The genes are TRBV10-3 and TRBJ2-7, with TRBD2 identical over 10 bases. CDR3 length equals 15 residues. The germline gives CDR1 ENHRY, CDR2 SYGVKD. Trimming removed 4 bases from V and 4 bases from J; junction bases left unmatched: 7. The CDR3 region has the DNA TGTGCCATCAGTGGAGCTAGCGGGGGATTATACGAGCAGTACTTC. Protein: CAISGASGGLYEQYF.

This clonotype showed up many times. The rearrangement uses TRBV6-6 and TRBJ1-1, with no clear D. This CDR3 contains 12 residues. CDR1 MNHNY and CDR2 SVGAGI come from the germline V gene (reference sequence). Trimming took 5 bases from V and 4 from J, leaving 8 bases between them. The CDR3 protein is CASSARGTEAFF. CDR3 in DNA: TGTGCCAGCAGTGCCCGGGGCACTGAAGCTTTCTTT.

The chain couples TRBV7-2 to TRBJ2-3; D uncertain. CDR1 is SGHTA and CDR2 is FQGNSA in the germline V gene. The CDR3 length is 15 residues. The V end lost 2 bases, the J end lost 1 base, and 10 bases lay between the germline ends. CDR3 loop: CASSLMGTGTDTQYF. In nucleotides, the CDR3 is TGTGCCAGCAGCTTAATGGGTACTGGCACAGATACGCAGTATTTT.